Many counts were recorded for the clone carrying this TCR beta chain. Antigen: not known. V lost 5 bases and J 2 bases, leaving 7 bases between the germline ends. The length of the CDR3 is 13 residues. From germline, CDR1 is GTSNPN and CDR2 SVGIG (reference sequence). The data are from a study of identical twins. The study's findings and limits: Recombination models fit unrelated individuals' TCR alpha sharing but underestimated twins'.

TCRdb re-called the 5' RACE reads through MiXCR, storing one row per CDR3 protein. The sample has approximately 600,000 distinct CDR3 sequences, roughly 9.9% seen once. This same sample was also taken into another study, of yellow fever vaccine responses in identical twins.

This sequence was found in a woman aged 18-29 years in good health. The sample comprised PBMCs. The rearrangement uses TRBV30 and TRBJ2-6, with D uncertain. The CDR3 reads CAWATAGANVLTF. Written as DNA, the CDR3 is TGTGCCTGGGCTACGGCTGGGGCCAACGTCCTGACTTTC.